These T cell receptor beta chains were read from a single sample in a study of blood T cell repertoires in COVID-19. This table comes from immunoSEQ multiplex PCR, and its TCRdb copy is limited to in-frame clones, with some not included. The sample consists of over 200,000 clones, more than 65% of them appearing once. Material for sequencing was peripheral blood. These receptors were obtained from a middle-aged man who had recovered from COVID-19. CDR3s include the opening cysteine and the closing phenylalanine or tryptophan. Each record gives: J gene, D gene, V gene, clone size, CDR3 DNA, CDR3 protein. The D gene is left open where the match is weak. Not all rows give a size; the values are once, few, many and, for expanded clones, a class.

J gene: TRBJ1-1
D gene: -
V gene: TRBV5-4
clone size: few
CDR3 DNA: TGTGCCAGCAGCACGGGTATGAACACTGAAGCTTTCTTT
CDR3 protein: CASSTGMNTEAFF

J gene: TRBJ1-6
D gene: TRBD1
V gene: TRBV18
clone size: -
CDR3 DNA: TGTGCCAGCTCACCGCTCCTTGACAGGGGTAGATCACCCCTCCACTTT
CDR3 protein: CASSPLLDRGRSPLHF

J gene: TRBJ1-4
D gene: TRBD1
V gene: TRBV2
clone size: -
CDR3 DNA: TGTGCCAGCAGTGCCACAGGGGGTGAAAAACTGTTTTTT
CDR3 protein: CASSATGGEKLFF

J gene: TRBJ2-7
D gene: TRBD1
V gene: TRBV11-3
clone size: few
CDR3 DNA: TGTGCCAGCAGCGCCGGACAGGGGGACTCCTACGAGCAGTACTTC
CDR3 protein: CASSAGQGDSYEQYF

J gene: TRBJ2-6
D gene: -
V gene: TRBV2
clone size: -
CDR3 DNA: TGTGCCAGCACAAACCCGCCCTGGGGGGGGCCCTGGGCCAACGTCCTGACTTTC
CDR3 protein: CASTNPPWGGPWANVLTF

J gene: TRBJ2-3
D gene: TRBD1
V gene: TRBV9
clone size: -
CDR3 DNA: TGTGCCAGCAGCGTAGGGGGGACAGGTTCACCGAATACGCAGTATTTT
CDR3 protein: CASSVGGTGSPNTQYF

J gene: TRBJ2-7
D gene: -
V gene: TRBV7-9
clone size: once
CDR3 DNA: TGTGCCAGCAGCTCGAAACAGGGTACCGAGCAGTACTTC
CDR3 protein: CASSSKQGTEQYF

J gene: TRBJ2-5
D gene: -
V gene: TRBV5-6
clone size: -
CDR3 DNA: TGTGCCAGCCGGGGTACGTACCAAGAGACCCAGTACTTC
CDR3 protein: CASRGTYQETQYF

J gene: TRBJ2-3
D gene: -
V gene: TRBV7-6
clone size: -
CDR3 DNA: TGTGCCAGCAGCTCAAGACTGGCCCTCCTTGGGGATACGCAGTATTTT
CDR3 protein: CASSSRLALLGDTQYF

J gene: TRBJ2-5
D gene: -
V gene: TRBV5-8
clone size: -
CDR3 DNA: TGTGCCAGCAGCCCCCGGGCTAGCGAACGGACCCAGTACTTC
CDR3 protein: CASSPRASERTQYF

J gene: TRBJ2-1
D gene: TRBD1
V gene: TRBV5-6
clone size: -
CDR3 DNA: TGTGCCAGCAGCTTGCTCCGAGACAGGGGTTACAATGAGCAGTTCTTC
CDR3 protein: CASSLLRDRGYNEQFF

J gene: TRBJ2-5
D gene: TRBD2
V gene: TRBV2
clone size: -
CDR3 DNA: TGTGCCAGCAGTGGGACTAGCGGGGGCCAAGAGACCCAGTACTTC
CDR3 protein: CASSGTSGGQETQYF

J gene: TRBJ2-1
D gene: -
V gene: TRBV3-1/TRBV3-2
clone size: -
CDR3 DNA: TGTGCCAGCAGCCAAGCCCTCCGGGAGAGCTCCTACAATGAGCAGTTCTTC
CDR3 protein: CASSQALRESSYNEQFF

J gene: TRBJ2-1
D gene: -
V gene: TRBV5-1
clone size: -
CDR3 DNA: TGCGCCAGCAGCTTGAAGGGACTGGTCAATGAGCAGTTCTTC
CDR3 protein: CASSLKGLVNEQFF

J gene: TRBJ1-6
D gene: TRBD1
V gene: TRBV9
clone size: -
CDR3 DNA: TGTGCCAGCAGCCCCGAGGAGGGGGCATTTAGCTCACCCCTCCACTTT
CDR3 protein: CASSPEEGAFSSPLHF

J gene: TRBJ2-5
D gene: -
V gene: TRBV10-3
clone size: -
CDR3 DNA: TGTGCCATCAGCCACAGAACAGGGACCCAAGAGACCCAGTACTTC
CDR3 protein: CAISHRTGTQETQYF

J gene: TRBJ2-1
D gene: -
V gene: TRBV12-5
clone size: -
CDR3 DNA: TGTGCTAGTGGTCTCCAGGGCAATGAGCAGTTCTTC
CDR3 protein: CASGLQGNEQFF

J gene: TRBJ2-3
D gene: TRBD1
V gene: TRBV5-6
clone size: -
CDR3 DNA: TGTGCCAGCAGCCGCTCGCAGGGGGCTTACACAGATACGCAGTATTTT
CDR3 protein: CASSRSQGAYTDTQYF

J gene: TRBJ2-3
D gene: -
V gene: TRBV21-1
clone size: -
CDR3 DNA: TGTGCCAGCAGCCCGCCCTCCGGGACTAGCGGGGGGGCGTCAGATACGCAGTATTTT
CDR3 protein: CASSPPSGTSGGASDTQYF

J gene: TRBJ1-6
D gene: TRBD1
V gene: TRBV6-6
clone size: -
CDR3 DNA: TGTGCCAGCAGTCTCCTCGGACAGGGCGTTTTGGGTTCACCCCTCCACTTT
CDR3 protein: CASSLLGQGVLGSPLHF

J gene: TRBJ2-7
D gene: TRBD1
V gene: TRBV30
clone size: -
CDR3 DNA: TGTGCCTGGATAGTTGAGACAGGGACGCGCGAGCAGTACTTC
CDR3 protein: CAWIVETGTREQYF

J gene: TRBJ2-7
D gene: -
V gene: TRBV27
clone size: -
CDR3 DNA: TGTGCCAGCAGTTCCCCGGGACACCTGCTGCACGAGCAGTACTTC
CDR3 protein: CASSSPGHLLHEQYF

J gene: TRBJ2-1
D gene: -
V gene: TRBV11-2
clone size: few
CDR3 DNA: TGTGCCAGCAGCTCGCCCCCCTCCGCGCAATACGAGCAGTTCTTC
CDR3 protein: CASSSPPSAQYEQFF

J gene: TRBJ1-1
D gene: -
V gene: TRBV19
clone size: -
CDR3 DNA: TGTGCCAGTAGTCGAATGACGGGAGTGAACACTGAAGCTTTCTTT
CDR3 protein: CASSRMTGVNTEAFF

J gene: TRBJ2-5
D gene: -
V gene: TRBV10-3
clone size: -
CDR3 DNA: TGTGCCACCGTGGAGGGAGACGGGGAGACCCAGTACTTC
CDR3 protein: CATVEGDGETQYF

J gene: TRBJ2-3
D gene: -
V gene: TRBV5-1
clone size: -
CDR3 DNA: TGCGCCAGCAGCCCGGGGGACCGACTGAGCACAGATACGCAGTATTTT
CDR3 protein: CASSPGDRLSTDTQYF

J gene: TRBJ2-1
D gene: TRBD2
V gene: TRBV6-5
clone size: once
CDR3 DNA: TGTGCCAGCGGAAGACCGGGACTAGGTTACAATGAGCAGTTCTTC
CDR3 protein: CASGRPGLGYNEQFF

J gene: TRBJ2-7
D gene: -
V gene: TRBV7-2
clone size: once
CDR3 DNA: TGTGCCAGCAGCTTAGCGCTAGGGGGCGGGAGGCGAGAGCAGTACTTC
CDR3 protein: CASSLALGGGRREQYF

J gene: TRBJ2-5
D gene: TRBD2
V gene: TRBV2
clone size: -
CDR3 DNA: TGTGCCAGCAAAGGGCTAGCGGGGGTTGAGACCCAGTACTTC
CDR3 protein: CASKGLAGVETQYF

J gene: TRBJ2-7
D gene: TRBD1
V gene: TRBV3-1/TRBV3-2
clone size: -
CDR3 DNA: TGTGCCAGCAGCCCCTACCGGGACAGGTCCTACGAGCAGTACTTC
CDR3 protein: CASSPYRDRSYEQYF

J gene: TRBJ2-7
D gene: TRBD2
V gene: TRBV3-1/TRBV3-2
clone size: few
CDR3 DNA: TGTGCCAGCAGCCAAGATTCAGCTAGCGGGGGGGCGGGTGACGAGCAGTACTTC
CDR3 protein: CASSQDSASGGAGDEQYF

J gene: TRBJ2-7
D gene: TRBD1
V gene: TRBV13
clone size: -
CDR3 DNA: TGTGCCAGCAGCGTGCGGGACAGGGGATTCGAGCAGTACTTC
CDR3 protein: CASSVRDRGFEQYF

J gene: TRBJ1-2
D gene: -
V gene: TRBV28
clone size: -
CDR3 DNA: TGTGCCAGCAGTTTATTGGGCTCCCTAAACTATGGCTACACCTTC
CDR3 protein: CASSLLGSLNYGYTF

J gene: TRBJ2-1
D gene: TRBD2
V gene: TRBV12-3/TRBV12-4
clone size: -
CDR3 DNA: TGTGCCAGCAGTCCCTTGGGGGAGGGGCCTGAAGTCTTC
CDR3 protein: CASSPLGEGPEVF

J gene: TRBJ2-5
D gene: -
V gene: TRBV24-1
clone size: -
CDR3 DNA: TGTGCCACCAGTGATCCGAGTCGGACTGGCAAAGAGACCCAGTACTTC
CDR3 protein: CATSDPSRTGKETQYF

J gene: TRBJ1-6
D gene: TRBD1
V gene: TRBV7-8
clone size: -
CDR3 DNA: TGTGCCAGCAGCTTAGAGGGGACAGGGACTAATTCACCCCTCCACTTT
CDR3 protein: CASSLEGTGTNSPLHF

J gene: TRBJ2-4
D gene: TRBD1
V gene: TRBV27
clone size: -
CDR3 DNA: TGTGCCAGCAGTTTGAGGCCCGCGAGCCCGAGACAGGGGGGTTTCCTTCGCGGTACTCAGTACTTC
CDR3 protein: CASSLRPASPRQGGFLRGTQYF

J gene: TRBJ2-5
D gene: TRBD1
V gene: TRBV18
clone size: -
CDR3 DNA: TGTGCCAGCTCACGTCTTCAGGGGGCAGAGGAGACCCAGTACTTC
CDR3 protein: CASSRLQGAEETQYF

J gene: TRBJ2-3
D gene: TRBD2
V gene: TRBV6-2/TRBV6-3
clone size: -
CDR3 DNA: TGTGCCAGCAGTTACCTGCCTAGCGGGAGGGGCACGCAGTATTTT
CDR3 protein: CASSYLPSGRGTQYF

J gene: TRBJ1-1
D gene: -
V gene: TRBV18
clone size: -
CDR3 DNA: TGTGCCAGCTCACCGCCAGGGAACACTGAAGCTTTCTTT
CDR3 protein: CASSPPGNTEAFF

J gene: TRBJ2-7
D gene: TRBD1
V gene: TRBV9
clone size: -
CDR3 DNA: TGTGCCAGCAGCGTAGCCGGGACAGGGGATGAGCAGTACTTC
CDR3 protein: CASSVAGTGDEQYF

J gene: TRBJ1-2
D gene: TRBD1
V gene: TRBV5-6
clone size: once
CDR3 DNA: TGTGCCAGCAGCTTGGTTGGGACAGGGGTCGGCTACACCTTC
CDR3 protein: CASSLVGTGVGYTF

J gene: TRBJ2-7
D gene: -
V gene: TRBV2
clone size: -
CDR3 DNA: TGTGCCAGCAGGAGATTAGAGGTCGAGCAGTACTTC
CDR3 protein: CASRRLEVEQYF

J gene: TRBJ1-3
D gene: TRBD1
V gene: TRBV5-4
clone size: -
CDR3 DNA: TGTGCCAGCAGCAATTTTGGGACAGGACGAGGAAACACCATATATTTT
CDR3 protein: CASSNFGTGRGNTIYF

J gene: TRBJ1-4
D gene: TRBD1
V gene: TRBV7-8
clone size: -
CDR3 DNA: TGTGCCAGCAGCTCCGTCTCCGACAGGGTCCCTAATGAAAAACTGTTTTTT
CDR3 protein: CASSSVSDRVPNEKLFF

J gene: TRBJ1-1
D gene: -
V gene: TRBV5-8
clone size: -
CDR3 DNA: TGTGCCAGCAGCTTGAACTACGGATACACTGAAGCTTTCTTT
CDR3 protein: CASSLNYGYTEAFF

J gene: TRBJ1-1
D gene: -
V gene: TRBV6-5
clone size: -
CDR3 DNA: TGTGCCAGCAGAACCAGGGAAATGAACACTGAAGCTTTCTTT
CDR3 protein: CASRTREMNTEAFF